This TCR beta chain was identified in a study of blood T cell repertoires in COVID-19. Study summary: Some COVID-19 samples were acute and others convalescent; all came from the United States, Italy and Spain.

In the authors' methods: Reference gene primers were amplified, and this amplification served to estimate nucleated cell counts. Only in-frame clones appear in the TCRdb table, and some are missing; sequencing was by immunoSEQ multiplex PCR. V and J calls plus clone size are reproduced from that table; the DNA served to infer D and trimming. The table has some 240,000 clones, around 80% seen once; the top ten hold 9.7%. The J segment lost 6 bases and the V segment lost 5 bases, leaving 7 bases of the junction unmatched. CDR3 length: 16 residues. Germline CDR1 LNHDA, CDR2 SQIVND (reference sequence). The receptor's source is a man aged 45-65 years with active or convalescent COVID-19. The sample was peripheral blood. The gene calls are TRBV19 and TRBJ2-2; 12 nucleotides agree with TRBD1. The CDR3 here is CASSAPRDRGPGELFF. CDR3 coding DNA: TGTGCCAGTAGTGCGCCCCGGGACAGGGGGCCCGGGGAGCTGTTTTTT. The complete variable domain, with remaining parts taken from reference TRBV19 and TRBJ2-2, reads DGGITQSPKYLFRKEGQNVTLSCEQNLNHDAMYWYRQDPGQGLRLIYYSQIVNDFQKGDIAEGYSVSREKKESFPLTVTSAQKNPTAFYLCASSAPRDRGPGELFFGEGSRLTVL.